These 23 T cell receptor beta chains originate from one sample sequenced in a study of blood T cell repertoires in COVID-19. Generated by immunoSEQ multiplex PCR, the TCRdb table keeps only in-frame clones and is missing some. The sample consists of roughly 69,000 clones, under 80% of them appearing once. The sample comprised peripheral blood. Receptor source: a human donor in a cohort sampled during active COVID-19.

This chain links TRBV6-5 with TRBJ1-6; 8 bases line up with TRBD1. This CDR3 has 15 residues. Trimming removed 5 bases from V and 9 bases from J; junction bases left unmatched: 9. The germline gives CDR1 MNHEY, CDR2 SVGAGI. The CDR3 loop is CASSPAQGAGSPLHF. The CDR3 DNA is TGTGCCAGCAGTCCCGCGCAGGGGGCCGGTTCACCCCTCCACTTT.

This sequence joins TRBV10-2 and TRBJ1-1, with 8 bases that match TRBD1. Germline V gene sequence: CDR1 WSHSY, CDR2 SAAADI. V lost 6 bases and J lost 4; bases outside the gene matches: 4. The CDR3 totals 13 residues. The CDR3 region is CASRQDRVTEAFF. In DNA, the CDR3 is TGCGCCAGCAGACAGGACAGGGTCACTGAAGCTTTCTTT.

V gene TRBV19 combines with J gene TRBJ2-1; TRBD2 is a possible D gene (5 bases). Trimming took 5 bases from V and 4 from J, leaving 9 bases between them. This CDR3 is built from 13 residues. Germline CDR1 reads LNHDA; CDR2 reads SQIVND (reference sequence). The CDR3 here is CASSGELYNEQFF. CDR3 in DNA: TGTGCCAGTAGTGGGGAGCTTTACAATGAGCAGTTCTTC.

The genes are TRBV5-4 and TRBJ2-3; 8 positions match TRBD2. V was clipped by 4 bases and J by 6 bases; unmatched bases: 4. In germline, CDR1 is SGHNT, CDR2 YYREEE (reference sequence). The CDR3 is 13 amino acids. Here the CDR3 reads CASSGAGADTQYF. CDR3 coding DNA: TGTGCCAGCAGCGGAGCGGGGGCTGATACGCAGTATTTT.

The V call is TRBV4-3, the J call TRBJ2-7; D possibly corresponds to TRBD1 (6 bases). This CDR3 contains 15 residues. V lost 0 bases to trimming and J lost 5 bases, with 14 bases between them. Germline V gene lookup returns CDR1 LGHNA and CDR2 YSLEER. For the CDR3, the DNA is TGCGCCAGCAGCCAAGAGTTCGACAGGTCCAACGAGCAGTACTTC. As protein: CASSQEFDRSNEQYF.

This clone was seen more than once but under ten times. V is TRBV5-1 and J is TRBJ2-7, with D maybe TRBD2 (7 bases). V lost 2 bases to trimming and J lost 1 base, with 13 bases between them. The CDR3 is 15 amino acids. Germline values: CDR1 SGHRS, CDR2 YFSETQ. CDR3 nucleotides: TGCGCCAGCAGCTTTTTGGGGGGGCCATCCTACGAGCAGTACTTC. Amino acids: CASSFLGGPSYEQYF.

The chain uses TRBV20-1 and TRBJ2-7; TRBD1 is a possible D gene (6 bases). The germline V gene encodes CDR1 DFQATT and CDR2 SNEGSKA (reference sequence). Deletions cut 3 bases from V and 5 bases from J, with 8 bases between. This CDR3 spans 11 amino acids. The CDR3 coding sequence is TGCAGTGCTAGTAACAGGGACGAGCAGTACTTC. Protein product: CSASNRDEQYF.

This sequence joins TRBV12-3 or TRBV12-4 and TRBJ1-5, with D hard to call. Trimming cost V 2 bases and J 2 bases, with 4 bases left between them. The CDR3 covers 13 residues. DNA for the CDR3: TGTGCCAGCAGTTTACGGGGCAATCAGCCCCAGCATTTT. It translates to CASSLRGNQPQHF.

The chain is built from TRBV3-1 (or the pseudogene TRBV3-2) and TRBJ2-1; 10 nucleotides match TRBD2. The trim removed 3 bases at V and 8 bases at J, leaving 10 bases unmatched. Germline loops: CDR1 LGHDT, CDR2 YNNKEL (reference sequence). The CDR3 extends over 16 amino acids. CDR3 loop: CASSQASGGAIDEQFF. The CDR3 region has the DNA TGTGCCAGCAGCCAGGCCAGCGGGGGGGCGATAGATGAGCAGTTCTTC.

The chain employs TRBV2 and TRBJ2-7; 13 nucleotides match TRBD2. J lost 4 bases, V lost 7 bases, and 7 bases had no gene match. The CDR3 totals 15 residues. Germline V gene sequence: CDR1 SNHLY, CDR2 FYNNEI. The CDR3 sequence is CASILTTSGGYEQYF. DNA for the CDR3: TGTGCCAGCATCCTCACGACTAGCGGGGGGTACGAGCAGTACTTC.

The chain's CDR3 is CASSATSGDGEQYF. The CDR3 DNA follows: TGTGCCAGCAGCGCAACTAGCGGGGATGGCGAGCAGTACTTC. The V gene is TRBV11-3, the J gene TRBJ2-7; TRBD2 matches at 10 bases. J gave up 6 bases and V 5 bases, and 7 bases lay outside the gene matches. Germline V gene sequence: CDR1 SGHNT, CDR2 YENEEA. CDR3 length: 14 residues.

The rearrangement links TRBV19 to TRBJ2-5, with a weak D call TRBD1 (7 bases). The CDR3 covers 15 residues. Trimming pared 6 bases from V and 5 bases from J, leaving 19 bases between. CDR1 LNHDA and CDR2 SQIVND come from the germline V gene (reference sequence). The CDR3 is CASRGGQSGLETQYF. The DNA of the CDR3 is TGTGCCAGTAGGGGGGGACAGTCCGGCCTGGAGACCCAGTACTTC.

A word on this clone: One end of the junction does not line up with germline, which may come from a read error. This chain joins TRBV2 and TRBJ1-5; possibly TRBD1 for D (5 bases). Looked up from germline, CDR1 is SNHLY and CDR2 is FYNNEI. CDR3 length: 12 residues. CDR3 sequence reads: CASSDDRVGGSF. The CDR3 region has the DNA TGTGCCAGCAGTGACGACAGAGTTGGAGGGTCTTTT. Supplemented by reference TRBV2 and TRBJ1-5, the full variable domain reads EPEVTQTPSHQVTQMGQEVILRCVPISNHLYFYWYRQILGQKVEFLVSFYNNEISEKSEIFDDQFSVERPDGSNFTLKIRSTKLEDSAMYFCASSDDRVGGSFGDGTRLSIL.

The rearrangement joins TRBV11-2 to TRBJ2-3; 7 bases agree with TRBD2. Trimming cost V 4 bases and J 4 bases; bases outside gene matches: 8. The CDR3 runs to 15 residues. Germline V gene lookup returns CDR1 SGHAT and CDR2 FQNNGV. The DNA for the CDR3 is TGTGCCAGCAGCTCCGGCCTAGCGGTGCCAGATACGCAGTATTTT. This translates into CASSSGLAVPDTQYF.

This sequence joins TRBV24-1 and TRBJ2-3, with 7 bases fitting TRBD2. The germline CDR1 and CDR2 sequences are KGHDR and SFDVKD. Germline trimming cut 2 bases from V and 7 bases from J; bases unmatched to any gene: 8. CDR3 length equals 15 residues. The CDR3 coding sequence is TGTGCCACCAGTGATTCCGGGACTACAGACTATACGCAGTATTTT. It codes for CATSDSGTTDYTQYF.

This clone appeared a few times. V usage is TRBV5-6 and J usage is TRBJ2-5, with 7 positions matching TRBD1. The CDR3 runs to 14 residues. Germline lookup yields CDR1 SGHDT and CDR2 YYEEEE. V dropped 2 bases and J dropped 1; count of bases not matched to a gene: 2. The CDR3 is CASSFQGVQETQYF. Here the CDR3 DNA reads TGTGCCAGCAGCTTCCAGGGGGTCCAAGAGACCCAGTACTTC.

The chain has TRBV4-2 and TRBJ2-3, with 10 bases matching TRBD1. With 3 bases clipped from V and 7 bases from J, the junction kept 10 bases outside the gene matches. Germline CDR1 LGHNA, CDR2 YNFKEQ. This CDR3 region has 16 residues. Here the CDR3 reads CASSQTPGTGVNTQYF. CDR3 coding DNA: TGTGCCAGCAGCCAGACACCCGGGACAGGGGTAAATACGCAGTATTTT.

The chain combines TRBV28 with TRBJ1-5; no definite D call. Germline CDR1 and CDR2: MDHEN and SYDVKM. There are 10 residues in the CDR3. The V gene lost 8 bases and the J gene lost 3 bases, with 2 bases spanning the gap. The CDR3 is CASHNQPQHF. As DNA, the CDR3 is TGTGCCAGCCACAATCAGCCCCAGCATTTT.

This chain links TRBV28 with TRBJ1-1; D is ambiguous. The germline V gene has CDR1 MDHEN and CDR2 SYDVKM. The CDR3 covers 14 residues. Trimming removed 8 bases from V and 1 base from J, with 14 bases in between. The CDR3 DNA is TGTGCCAGCTCGCCTTGGGGAGGGAACACTGAAGCTTTCTTT. It encodes CASSPWGGNTEAFF.

The rearrangement links TRBV6-5 to TRBJ1-1; 7 positions agree with TRBD1. Trimming at V came to 6 bases and at J to 0 bases, leaving 7 bases not matched to a gene. The CDR3 is 15 residues long. Germline CDR1 reads MNHEY; CDR2 reads SVGAGI. The CDR3 protein is CASRAGGGMNTEAFF. The CDR3, as DNA: TGTGCCAGCAGGGCAGGAGGGGGCATGAACACTGAAGCTTTCTTT.

A single count supports this clone. This chain uses TRBV6-5 with TRBJ1-5, with D possibly being TRBD1 (5 bases). Germline-derived CDR1 and CDR2 are MNHEY and SVGAGI. The CDR3 totals 14 residues. Trimming stripped 5 bases from V and 4 bases from J, with 12 bases between. The CDR3 nucleotides are TGTGCCAGCAGTACGAGGGGAGGAAATCAGCCCCAGCATTTT. Its translation: CASSTRGGNQPQHF.

V and J are TRBV3-1 (or the pseudogene TRBV3-2) and TRBJ2-1; 9 bases match TRBD2. The V gene's germline CDR1 is LGHDT and CDR2 YNNKEL (reference sequence). The V gene end was trimmed by 4 bases and the J gene end by 0 bases; junction bases not matched to a gene: 7. The CDR3 loop spans 17 amino acids. The CDR3 reads CASSRTLAGDSYNEQFF. The CDR3 DNA follows: TGTGCCAGCAGCCGAACATTAGCGGGGGACTCCTACAATGAGCAGTTCTTC.

The rearrangement uses TRBV27 and TRBJ1-6; D gene unclear. Germline V gene lookup returns CDR1 MNHEY and CDR2 SMNVEV (reference sequence). Trimming took 3 bases from V and 7 from J, leaving 16 bases between them. The CDR3 spans 16 residues. CDR3 coding DNA: TGTGCCAGCAGTTTGAGCCGGGGAACTCCCAATTCACCCCTCCACTTT. Translated: CASSLSRGTPNSPLHF.